The 17 T cell receptor beta chains below all came from one sample that was sequenced in a study of T cell repertoires in cytomegalovirus infection. TCRdb ran MiXCR on the reads and lists one entry per CDR3 protein. The repertoire consists of fewer than 200,000 distinct CDR3 sequences, with roughly 19% occurring once and the leading ten covering just under 3%. The sequenced sample was PBMCs. The receptor set was obtained from a human donor in good health (CMV status not recorded). Some clones in this sample may be carry-over from other donors' samples.

This clonotype was seen ten or more times. The J gene is TRBJ1-2, the V gene TRBV4-1, with D possibly matching TRBD1 (5 bases). Deletions cut 1 base from V and 7 bases from J, with 13 bases between. Germline CDR1 is MGHRA and CDR2 is YSYEKL. The CDR3 consists of 14 residues. The CDR3 DNA follows: TGCGCCAGCAGCCAAGTTCTGGGGGAGGGTGGCTACACCTTC. Protein: CASSQVLGEGGYTF.

This clonotype was seen a few times. The CDR3 protein is CSANLAGSYEQYF. CDR3 nucleotides: TGCAGTGCTAACCTAGCGGGCTCCTACGAGCAGTACTTC. V gene TRBV20-1 combines with J gene TRBJ2-7; 8 nucleotides match TRBD2. V was clipped by 4 bases and J by 0 bases; unmatched bases: 2. Germline V gives CDR1 DFQATT, CDR2 SNEGSKA (reference sequence). The CDR3 is 13 amino acids.

The genes are TRBV14 and TRBJ1-1, with a tentative D call TRBD1 (5 bases). The V gene's germline CDR1 is SGHDN and CDR2 FVKESK. Trimming stripped 1 base from V and 5 bases from J, with 20 bases between. The CDR3 has 17 residues. In DNA form, the CDR3 reads TGTGCCAGCAGCCAAGGTATGGTACAGGCGATGAGGACTGAAGCTTTCTTT. This translates into CASSQGMVQAMRTEAFF.

The chain has TRBV28 and TRBJ1-1, with a weak D call TRBD1 (5 bases). The CDR3 has 15 amino acids. Germline V gene lookup returns CDR1 MDHEN and CDR2 SYDVKM. V was pared by 5 bases and J by 0 bases, with 13 bases between. CDR3 protein: CASSKPGLLNTEAFF. The CDR3 coding sequence is TGTGCCAGCAGTAAACCAGGGTTGTTGAACACTGAAGCTTTCTTT.

The chain uses TRBV3-1 and TRBJ2-5, with unresolved D. CDR3 size: 12 residues. The germline gives CDR1 LGHDT, CDR2 YNNKEL (reference sequence). The V end lost 7 bases, the J end lost 4 bases, and 10 bases lay between the germline ends. CDR3 nucleotides: TGTGCCAGCAACCGAAGGAGAGAGACCCAGTACTTC. This translates into CASNRRRETQYF.

This clonotype was seen many times. The J gene is TRBJ2-1, the V gene TRBV19; D unclear. Trimming left V 4 bases short and J 5 bases short, with 18 bases between. CDR3 length: 16 amino acids. The germline V gene encodes CDR1 LNHDA and CDR2 SQIVND (reference sequence). CDR3 sequence: CASSNKGLTGHNEQFF. DNA for the CDR3: TGTGCCAGTAGTAATAAAGGGCTGACGGGTCACAATGAGCAGTTCTTC.

There are a few counts of this clonotype. V and J are TRBV20-1 and TRBJ2-2; 10 nucleotides line up with TRBD2. The CDR3 runs 16 residues. J lost 7 bases, V lost 6 bases, and 14 bases had no gene match. Germline V gene sequence: CDR1 DFQATT, CDR2 SNEGSKA (reference sequence). CDR3 bases: TGCAGTGCCCCTCGTCCGAGCGGGGGGGCAATCGGGGAGCTGTTTTTT. This sequence encodes CSAPRPSGGAIGELFF.

In this sample, this clonotype turned up many times. The V and J genes are TRBV7-6 and TRBJ2-2; D gene ambiguous. The CDR3 is 11 amino acids. CDR1 and CDR2 from the germline V gene are SGHVS and FNYEAQ. V was trimmed by 5 bases and J by 4 bases, leaving 2 bases between them. In DNA form, the CDR3 reads TGTGCCAGCAGCACCACCGGGGAGCTGTTTTTT. This sequence encodes CASSTTGELFF. Filled out from reference TRBV7-6 and TRBJ2-2, the complete variable domain reads GAGVSQSPRYKVTKRGQDVALRCDPISGHVSLYWYRQALGQGPEFLTYFNYEAQQDKSGLPNDRFSAERPEGSISTLTIQRTEQRDSAMYRCASSTTGELFFGEGSRLTVL.

This clonotype was picked up a small number of times. The rearrangement joins TRBV6-6 to TRBJ2-3; D call uncertain. The V end was cut by 3 bases, the J end by 0 bases, with 10 bases between. The CDR3 length is 15 residues. The germline CDR1 and CDR2 sequences are MNHNY and SVGAGI (reference sequence). The CDR3 DNA reads as TGTGCCAGCAGTTATTTGGCTAAAAGCACAGATACGCAGTATTTT. Its protein is CASSYLAKSTDTQYF.

In its sample, this clonotype is medium-sized. The gene calls are TRBV7-2 and TRBJ2-2, with D unresolved. V was pared by 2 bases and J by 0 bases, with 10 bases between. Germline CDR1 is SGHTA and CDR2 is FQGNSA. The CDR3 has 16 amino acids. The CDR3 nucleotides are TGTGCCAGCAGCTTATCCCGCAGATCGAACACCGGGGAGCTGTTTTTT. Its protein product is CASSLSRRSNTGELFF.

This clonotype was counted only a few times. The chain links TRBV15 to TRBJ2-1, with 8 bases fitting TRBD2. Per germline, CDR1 LNHNV and CDR2 YYDKDF (reference sequence). V dropped 3 bases and J dropped 8; count of bases not matched to a gene: 6. The length of the CDR3 is 14 residues. CDR3 loop: CATSSPGGADEQFF. The CDR3 coding sequence is TGTGCCACCAGCAGTCCGGGGGGGGCCGATGAGCAGTTCTTC.

V usage is TRBV29-1 and J usage is TRBJ1-4, with no clear D. This CDR3 is 15 amino acids long. The V gene's germline CDR1 is SQVTM and CDR2 ANQGSEA. V lost 2 bases to trimming and J lost 5 bases, with 15 bases between them. CDR3 coding DNA: TGCAGCGTTGAAAGTCCCGGAGAGTCGAATGAAAAACTGTTTTTT. The encoded protein is CSVESPGESNEKLFF.

A few counts support this clonotype. The rearrangement links TRBV3-1 to TRBJ1-1, with D unclear. V lost 0 bases, J lost 5 bases, and 7 bases lay in between. This CDR3 has 13 residues. Germline assignment: CDR1 LGHDT and CDR2 YNNKEL (reference sequence). CDR3 region: CASSQEERTEAFF. CDR3 sequence (DNA): TGTGCCAGCAGCCAAGAGGAACGGACTGAAGCTTTCTTT.

About this clonotype: Germline and junction disagree at one end, which may indicate a read error. CDR3 region: CASSVDQSSYNVQFF. The CDR3 DNA is TGTGCCAGCAGCGTAGATCAGAGCTCCTACAATGTGCAGTTCTTC. The chain has TRBV9 and TRBJ2-1, with unresolved D. Germline CDR1 and CDR2: SGDLS and YYNGEE. The CDR3 covers 15 residues.

The chain employs TRBV28 and TRBJ2-7, with a weak D call TRBD1 (6 bases). The CDR3 sequence is 14 residues long. Trimming shortened V by 0 bases and J by 2 bases, and 8 bases separated the two germline ends. Germline V gene lookup returns CDR1 MDHEN and CDR2 SYDVKM. The CDR3 loop is CASSLWDRAYEQYF. DNA for the CDR3: TGTGCCAGCAGTTTATGGGACAGAGCCTACGAGCAGTACTTC. Supplemented by reference TRBV28 and TRBJ2-7, the full variable domain reads DVKVTQSSRYLVKRTGEKVFLECVQDMDHENMFWYRQDPGLGLRLIYFSYDVKMKEKGDIPEGYSVSREKKERFSLILESASTNQTSMYLCASSLWDRAYEQYFGPGTRLTVT.

A word on this clonotype: A much larger clonotype is one base distant, so this may be a read error. This chain links TRBV7-2 with TRBJ2-1; TRBD2 is a possible D gene (7 bases). CDR3 length equals 16 residues. The V end was cut by 1 base, the J end by 8 bases, with 18 bases between. Germline V lookup: CDR1 SGHTA, CDR2 FQGNSA. CDR3 in DNA: TGTGCCAGCAGCTTAGTTGTGCGGGGGCCGTACTATGAGCAGTTCTTC. It is translated as CASSLVVRGPYYEQFF.

This clonotype was observed many times. The CDR3 DNA sequence: TGTGCCAGCAGCCCAGGACAGATTGCAACTAATGAAAAACTGTTTTTT. Translating gives CASSPGQIATNEKLFF. V usage is TRBV7-8 and J usage is TRBJ1-4; the D gene is possibly TRBD1 (6 bases). Germline V gene lookup returns CDR1 SGHVS and CDR2 FQNEAQ. V was trimmed by 5 bases and J by 0 bases, leaving 13 bases between them. This CDR3 is built from 16 residues.